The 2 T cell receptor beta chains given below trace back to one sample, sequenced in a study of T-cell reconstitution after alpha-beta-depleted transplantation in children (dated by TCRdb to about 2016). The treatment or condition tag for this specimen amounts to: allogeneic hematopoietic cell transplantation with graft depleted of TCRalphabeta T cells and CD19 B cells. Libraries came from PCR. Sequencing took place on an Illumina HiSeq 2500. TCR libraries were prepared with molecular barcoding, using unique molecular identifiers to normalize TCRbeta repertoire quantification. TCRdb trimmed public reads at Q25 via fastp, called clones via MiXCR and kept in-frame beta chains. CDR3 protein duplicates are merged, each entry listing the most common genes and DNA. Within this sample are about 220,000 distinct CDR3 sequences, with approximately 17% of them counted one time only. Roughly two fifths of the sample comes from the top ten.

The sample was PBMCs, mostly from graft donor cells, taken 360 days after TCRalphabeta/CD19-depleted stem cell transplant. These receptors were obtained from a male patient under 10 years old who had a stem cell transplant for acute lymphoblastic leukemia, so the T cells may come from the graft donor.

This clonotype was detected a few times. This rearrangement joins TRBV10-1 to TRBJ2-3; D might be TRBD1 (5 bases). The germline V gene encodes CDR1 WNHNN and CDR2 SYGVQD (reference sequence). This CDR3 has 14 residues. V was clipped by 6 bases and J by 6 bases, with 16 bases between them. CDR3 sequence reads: CASSRGAGLDTQYF. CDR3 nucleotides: TGCGCCAGCAGCCGTGGGGCAGGGCTGGATACGCAGTATTTT.

CDR3 DNA sequence: TGTGCCAGCAGAGGAGGGGCCGGGGAGCTGTTTTTT. Amino acids: CASRGGAGELFF. The chain uses TRBV28 and TRBJ2-2, with TRBD2 as a possible D gene (6 bases). This CDR3 has 12 amino acids. The V end was cut by 6 bases, the J end by 6 bases, with 8 bases between. Germline assignment: CDR1 MDHEN and CDR2 SYDVKM.